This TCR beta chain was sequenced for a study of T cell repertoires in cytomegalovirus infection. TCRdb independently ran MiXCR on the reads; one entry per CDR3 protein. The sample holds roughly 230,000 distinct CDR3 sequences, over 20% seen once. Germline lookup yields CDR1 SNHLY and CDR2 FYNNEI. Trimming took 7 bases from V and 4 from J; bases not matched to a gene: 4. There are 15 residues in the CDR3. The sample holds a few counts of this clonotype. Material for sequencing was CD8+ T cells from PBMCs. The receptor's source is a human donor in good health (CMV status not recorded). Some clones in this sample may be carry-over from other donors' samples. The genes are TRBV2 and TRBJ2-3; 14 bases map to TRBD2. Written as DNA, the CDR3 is TGTGCCAGCACCTTGGGACTAGCGGGGGCAGATACGCAGTATTTT. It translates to CASTLGLAGADTQYF.